The entry below describes one TCR beta chain. Exposed enrollees encountered a COVID-19 case at some point within 2 weeks before study entry. CDR1 is MRHNA, CDR2 SNTAGT, per germline. V lost 0 bases, J lost 5 bases, and 8 bases stayed unmatched. The CDR3 loop spans 17 amino acids. This entry belongs to a study of blood T cell repertoires in COVID-19. The protocol was immunoSEQ multiplex PCR, while the TCRdb copy is restricted to in-frame clones and leaves out a portion. This repertoire shows over 200,000 clones, about 87% found once; its top ten account for approximately 3.5%. Sequenced: PBMCs or T cells enriched from blood (not recorded which). This receptor was obtained from a woman aged 25 to 45 who had been exposed to COVID-19. This chain connects TRBV6-4 to TRBJ2-2; 8 bases line up with TRBD1. CDR3 coding DNA: TGTGCCAGCAGTGACTCGAAAGTCAGGGGGCGGACCGGGGAGCTGTTTTTT. Protein: CASSDSKVRGRTGELFF.